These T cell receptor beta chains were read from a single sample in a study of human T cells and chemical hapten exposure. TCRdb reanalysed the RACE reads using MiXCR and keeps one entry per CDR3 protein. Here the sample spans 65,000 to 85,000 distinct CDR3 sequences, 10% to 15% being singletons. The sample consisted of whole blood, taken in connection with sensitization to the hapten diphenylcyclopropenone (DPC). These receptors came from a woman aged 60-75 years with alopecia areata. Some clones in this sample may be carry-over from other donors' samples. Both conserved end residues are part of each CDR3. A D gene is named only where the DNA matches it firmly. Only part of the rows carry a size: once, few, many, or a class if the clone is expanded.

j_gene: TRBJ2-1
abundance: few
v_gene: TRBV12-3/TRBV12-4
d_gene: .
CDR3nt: TGTGCCAGCAGGCCTAGTTGGGGGAGCTCCTACAATGAGCAGTTCTTC
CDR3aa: CASRPSWGSSYNEQFF

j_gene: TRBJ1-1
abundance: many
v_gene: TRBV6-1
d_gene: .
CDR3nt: TGTGCCAGCAGGAAAATCTCCGGAGAAGCTTTCTTT
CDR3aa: CASRKISGEAFF

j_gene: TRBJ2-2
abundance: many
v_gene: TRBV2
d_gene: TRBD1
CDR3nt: TGTGCCAGCAGAACAGGGGTAGTCACCGGGGAGCTGTTTTTT
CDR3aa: CASRTGVVTGELFF

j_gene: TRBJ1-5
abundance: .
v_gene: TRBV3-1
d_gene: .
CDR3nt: TGTGCCAGCAGCCTGGGATGGCAGCCCCAGCATTTT
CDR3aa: CASSLGWQPQHF

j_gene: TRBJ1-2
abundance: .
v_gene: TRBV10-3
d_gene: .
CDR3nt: TGTGCCATCAGTGAGGGCGAGGACTATGGCTACACCTTC
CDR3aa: CAISEGEDYGYTF

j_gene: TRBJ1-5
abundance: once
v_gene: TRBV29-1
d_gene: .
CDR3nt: TGCAGCGCCGGGGAGGGGTCGAGACAGCCCCAGCATTTT
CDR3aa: CSAGEGSRQPQHF

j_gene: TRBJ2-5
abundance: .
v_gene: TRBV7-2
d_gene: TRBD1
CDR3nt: TGTGCCAGCAGCTTCGGACAGGGGAAAGAGACCCAGTACTTC
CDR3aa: CASSFGQGKETQYF

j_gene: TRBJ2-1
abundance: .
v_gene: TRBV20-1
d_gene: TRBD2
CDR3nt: TGCAGTGTTTCCCGGGGGGTCGGCTACAATGAGCAGTTCTTC
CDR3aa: CSVSRGVGYNEQFF

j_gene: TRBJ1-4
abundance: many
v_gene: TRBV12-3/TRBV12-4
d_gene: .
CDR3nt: TGTGCCAGCAGTTTAGGTCCCCTTATTGAAAAACTGTTTTTT
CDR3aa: CASSLGPLIEKLFF

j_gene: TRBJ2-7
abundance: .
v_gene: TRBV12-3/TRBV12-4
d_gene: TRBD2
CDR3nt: TGTGCCAGCAGTCCTACTAGCGGGGGGGGCCACGAGCAGTACTTC
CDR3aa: CASSPTSGGGHEQYF

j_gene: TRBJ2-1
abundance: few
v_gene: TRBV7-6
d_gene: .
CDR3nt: TGTGCCAGCAGCTTAGGGCCTGTGTTGGGGTTC
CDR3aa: CASSLGPVLGF